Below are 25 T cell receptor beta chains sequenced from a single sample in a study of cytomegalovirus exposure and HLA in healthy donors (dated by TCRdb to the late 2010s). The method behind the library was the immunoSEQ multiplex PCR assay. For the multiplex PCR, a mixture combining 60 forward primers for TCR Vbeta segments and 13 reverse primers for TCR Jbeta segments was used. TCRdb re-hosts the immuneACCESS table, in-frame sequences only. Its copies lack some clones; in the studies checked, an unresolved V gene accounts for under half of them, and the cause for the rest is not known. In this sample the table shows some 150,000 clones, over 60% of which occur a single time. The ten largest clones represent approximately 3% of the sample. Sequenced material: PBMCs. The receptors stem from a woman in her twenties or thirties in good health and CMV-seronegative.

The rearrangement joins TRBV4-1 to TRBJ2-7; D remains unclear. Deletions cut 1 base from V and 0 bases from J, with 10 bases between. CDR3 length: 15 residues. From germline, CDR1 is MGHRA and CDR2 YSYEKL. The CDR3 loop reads CASSQGASSSYEQYF. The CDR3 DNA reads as TGCGCCAGCAGCCAAGGGGCCAGCAGCTCCTACGAGCAGTACTTC.

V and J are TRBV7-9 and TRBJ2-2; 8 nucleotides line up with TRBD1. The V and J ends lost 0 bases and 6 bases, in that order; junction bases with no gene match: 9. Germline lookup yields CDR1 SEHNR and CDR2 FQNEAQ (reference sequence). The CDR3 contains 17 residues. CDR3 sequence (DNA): TGTGCCAGCAGCTTAGCGTCCGGACAGGGTGGCCCCGGGGAGCTGTTTTTT. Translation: CASSLASGQGGPGELFF. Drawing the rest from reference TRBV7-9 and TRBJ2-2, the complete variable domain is DTGVSQNPRHKITKRGQNVTFRCDPISEHNRLYWYRQTLGQGPEFLTYFQNEAQLEKSRLLSDRFSAERPKGSFSTLEIQRTEQGDSAMYLCASSLASGQGGPGELFFGEGSRLTVL.

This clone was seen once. Here the CDR3 reads CASSLATENTEAFF. As DNA, the CDR3 is TGTGCCAGCAGCTTAGCGACCGAGAACACTGAAGCTTTCTTT. This chain joins TRBV5-4 and TRBJ1-1; D ambiguous. Trimming left V 2 bases short and J 1 base short, with 9 bases between. There are 14 residues in the CDR3. CDR1 and CDR2 (germline): SGHNT, YYREEE (reference sequence).

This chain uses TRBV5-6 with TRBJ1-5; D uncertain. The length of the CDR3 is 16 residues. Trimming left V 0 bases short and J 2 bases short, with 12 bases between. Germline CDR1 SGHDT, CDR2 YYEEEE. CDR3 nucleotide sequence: TGTGCCAGCAGCTTGGGAGGACTGTCTGGCAATCAGCCCCAGCATTTT. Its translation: CASSLGGLSGNQPQHF.

The CDR3 region has the DNA TGTGCCAGCAGCCCACCTACAGGGGGCTTGGGCAATCAGCCCCAGCATTTT. Amino acid sequence: CASSPPTGGLGNQPQHF. The rearrangement uses TRBV28 and TRBJ1-5; 9 nucleotides line up with TRBD1. Germline V lookup: CDR1 MDHEN, CDR2 SYDVKM. The CDR3 is 17 residues long. With 6 bases clipped from V and 2 bases from J, the junction kept 11 bases outside the gene matches.

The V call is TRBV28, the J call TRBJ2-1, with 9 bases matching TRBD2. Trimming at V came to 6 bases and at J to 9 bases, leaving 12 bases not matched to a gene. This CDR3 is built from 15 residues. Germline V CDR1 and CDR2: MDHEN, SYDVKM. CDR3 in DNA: TGTGCCAGCAGGGGGGGTCTGGCGGGAGGGGTTGAGCAGTTCTTC. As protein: CASRGGLAGGVEQFF.

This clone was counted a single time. CDR3 protein: CASSQGLGQPGRSYGYTF. The CDR3 bases are TGCGCCAGCAGCCAAGGGCTGGGACAGCCAGGCCGCTCCTATGGCTACACCTTC. The genes are TRBV4-1 and TRBJ1-2, with 7 bases aligning to TRBD1. V gave up 1 base and J gave up 4 bases; unmatched junction bases: 15. This CDR3 has 18 amino acids. CDR1 is MGHRA, CDR2 YSYEKL, per germline.

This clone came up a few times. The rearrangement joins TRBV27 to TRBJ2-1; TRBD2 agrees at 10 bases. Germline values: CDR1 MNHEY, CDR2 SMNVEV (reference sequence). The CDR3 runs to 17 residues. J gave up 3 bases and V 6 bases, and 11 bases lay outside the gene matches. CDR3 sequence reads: CASRGAPGTSDYNEQFF. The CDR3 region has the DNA TGTGCCAGCAGGGGTGCGCCCGGGACTAGCGACTACAATGAGCAGTTCTTC.

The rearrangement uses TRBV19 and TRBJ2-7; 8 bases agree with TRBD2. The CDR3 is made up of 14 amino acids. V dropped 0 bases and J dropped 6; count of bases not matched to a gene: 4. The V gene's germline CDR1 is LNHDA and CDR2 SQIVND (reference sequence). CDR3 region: CASSIEGRGAEQYF. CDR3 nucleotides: TGTGCCAGTAGTATAGAAGGGCGGGGGGCCGAGCAGTACTTC. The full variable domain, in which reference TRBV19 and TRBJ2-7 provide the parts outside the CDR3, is DGGITQSPKYLFRKEGQNVTLSCEQNLNHDAMYWYRQDPGQGLRLIYYSQIVNDFQKGDIAEGYSVSREKKESFPLTVTSAQKNPTAFYLCASSIEGRGAEQYFGPGTRLTVT.

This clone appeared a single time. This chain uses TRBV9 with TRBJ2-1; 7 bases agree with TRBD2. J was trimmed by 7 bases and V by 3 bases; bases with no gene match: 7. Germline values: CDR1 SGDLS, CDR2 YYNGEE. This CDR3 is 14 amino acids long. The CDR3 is CASSDGGGWNEQFF. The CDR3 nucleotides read TGTGCCAGCAGCGACGGGGGAGGGTGGAATGAGCAGTTCTTC.

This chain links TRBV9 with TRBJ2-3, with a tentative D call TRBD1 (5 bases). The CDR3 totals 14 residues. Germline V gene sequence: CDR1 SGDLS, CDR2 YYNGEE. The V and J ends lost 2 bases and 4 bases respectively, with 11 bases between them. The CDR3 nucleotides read TGTGCCAGCAGCGTCCAGGGCCTGCCAGATACGCAGTATTTT. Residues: CASSVQGLPDTQYF. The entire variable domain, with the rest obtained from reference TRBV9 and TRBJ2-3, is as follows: DSGVTQTPKHLITATGQRVTLRCSPRSGDLSVYWYQQSLDQGLQFLIQYYNGEERAKGNILERFSAQQFPDLHSELNLSSLELGDSALYFCASSVQGLPDTQYFGPGTRLTVL.

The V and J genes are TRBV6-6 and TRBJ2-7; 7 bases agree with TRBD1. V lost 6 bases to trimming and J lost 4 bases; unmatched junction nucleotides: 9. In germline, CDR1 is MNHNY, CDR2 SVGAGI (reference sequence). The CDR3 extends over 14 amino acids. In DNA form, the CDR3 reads TGTGCCAGCAGACTAACAGGGGAGACTTACGAGCAGTACTTC. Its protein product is CASRLTGETYEQYF.

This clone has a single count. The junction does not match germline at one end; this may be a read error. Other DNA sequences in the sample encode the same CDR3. The CDR3 spells CASRQTGPAFF. For the CDR3, the DNA is TGCGCCAGCAGACAAACAGGGCCGGCTTTCTTT. The chain recombines TRBV2 with TRBJ1-1; possible D gene TRBD1, 6 bases. This CDR3 is 11 amino acids long. Looked up from germline, CDR1 is SNHLY and CDR2 is FYNNEI.

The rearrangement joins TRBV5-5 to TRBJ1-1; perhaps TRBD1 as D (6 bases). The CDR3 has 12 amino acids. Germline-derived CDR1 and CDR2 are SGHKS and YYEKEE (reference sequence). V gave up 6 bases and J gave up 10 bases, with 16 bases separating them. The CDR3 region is CASTPDSRAAFF. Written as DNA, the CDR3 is TGTGCCAGCACCCCGGACAGCAGGGCAGCTTTCTTT.

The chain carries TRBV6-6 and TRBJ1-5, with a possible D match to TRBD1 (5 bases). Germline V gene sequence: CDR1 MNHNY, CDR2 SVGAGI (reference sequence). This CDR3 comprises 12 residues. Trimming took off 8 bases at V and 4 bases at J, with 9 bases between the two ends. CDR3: CASGGGNQPQHF. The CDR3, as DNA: TGTGCCAGCGGGGGGGGGAATCAGCCCCAGCATTTT.

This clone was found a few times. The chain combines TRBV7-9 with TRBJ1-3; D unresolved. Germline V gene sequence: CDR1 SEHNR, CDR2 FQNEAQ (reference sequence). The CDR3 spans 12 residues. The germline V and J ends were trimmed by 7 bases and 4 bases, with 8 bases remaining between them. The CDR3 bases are TGTGCCAGCACCCTCAGAGGAAACACCATATATTTT. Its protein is CASTLRGNTIYF.

CDR3 protein: CASSPLTDSSYEQYF. As DNA, the CDR3 is TGTGCCAGCAGCCCCCTGACAGATAGCTCCTACGAGCAGTACTTC. This sequence joins TRBV14 and TRBJ2-7; the D gene is possibly TRBD1 (5 bases). This CDR3 is built from 15 residues. Trimming shortened V by 4 bases and J by 0 bases, and 13 bases separated the two germline ends. Germline assignment: CDR1 SGHDN and CDR2 FVKESK.

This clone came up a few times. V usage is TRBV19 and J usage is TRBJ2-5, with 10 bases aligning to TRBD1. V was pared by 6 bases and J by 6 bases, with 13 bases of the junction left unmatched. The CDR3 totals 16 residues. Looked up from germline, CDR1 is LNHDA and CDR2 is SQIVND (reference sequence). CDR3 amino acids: CASRESGTGVPKTQYF. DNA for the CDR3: TGTGCCAGTAGAGAATCCGGGACAGGGGTTCCGAAGACCCAGTACTTC. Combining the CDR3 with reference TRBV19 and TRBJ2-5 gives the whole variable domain DGGITQSPKYLFRKEGQNVTLSCEQNLNHDAMYWYRQDPGQGLRLIYYSQIVNDFQKGDIAEGYSVSREKKESFPLTVTSAQKNPTAFYLCASRESGTGVPKTQYFGPGTRLLVL.

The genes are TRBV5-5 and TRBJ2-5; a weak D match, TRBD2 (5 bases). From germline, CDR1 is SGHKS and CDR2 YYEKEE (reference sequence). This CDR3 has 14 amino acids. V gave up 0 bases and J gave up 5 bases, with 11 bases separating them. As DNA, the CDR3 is TGTGCCAGCAGCTTGGAACGGGGTCGCGAGACCCAGTACTTC. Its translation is CASSLERGRETQYF.

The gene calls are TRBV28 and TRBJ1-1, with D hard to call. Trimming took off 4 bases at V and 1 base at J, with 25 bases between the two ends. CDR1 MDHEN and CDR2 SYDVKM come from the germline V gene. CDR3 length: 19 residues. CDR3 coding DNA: TGTGCCAGCAGTTCCATGAAGATCTTCTTGTTTCGAGGGAACACTGAAGCTTTCTTT. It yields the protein CASSSMKIFLFRGNTEAFF.

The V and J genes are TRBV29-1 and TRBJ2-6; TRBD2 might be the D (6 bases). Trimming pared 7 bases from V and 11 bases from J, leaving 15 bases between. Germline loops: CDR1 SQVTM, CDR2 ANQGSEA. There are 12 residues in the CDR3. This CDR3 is CSAAGTGDVLTF. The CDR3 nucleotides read TGCAGCGCCGCCGGGACTGGGGACGTCCTGACTTTC.

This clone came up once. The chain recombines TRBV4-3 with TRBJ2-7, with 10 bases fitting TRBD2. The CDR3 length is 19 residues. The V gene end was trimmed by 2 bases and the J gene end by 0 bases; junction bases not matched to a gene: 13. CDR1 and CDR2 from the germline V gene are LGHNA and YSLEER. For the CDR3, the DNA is TGCGCCAGCAGCCAAACTTATCCGGGACTAGCGCTCAGCTCCTACGAGCAGTACTTC. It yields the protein CASSQTYPGLALSSYEQYF.

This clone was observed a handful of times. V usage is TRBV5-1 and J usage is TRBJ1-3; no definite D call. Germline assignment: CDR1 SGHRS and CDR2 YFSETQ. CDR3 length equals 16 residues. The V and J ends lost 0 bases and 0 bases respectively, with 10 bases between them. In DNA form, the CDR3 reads TGCGCCAGCAGCTTGGATGGGCCGAGCTCTGGAAACACCATATATTTT. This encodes CASSLDGPSSGNTIYF.

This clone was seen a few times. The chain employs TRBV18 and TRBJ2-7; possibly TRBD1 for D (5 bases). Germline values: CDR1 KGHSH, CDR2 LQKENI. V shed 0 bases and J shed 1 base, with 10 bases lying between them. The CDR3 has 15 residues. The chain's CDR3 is CASSPPGQFSYEQYF. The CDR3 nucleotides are TGTGCCAGCTCACCACCGGGGCAGTTTTCCTACGAGCAGTACTTC.

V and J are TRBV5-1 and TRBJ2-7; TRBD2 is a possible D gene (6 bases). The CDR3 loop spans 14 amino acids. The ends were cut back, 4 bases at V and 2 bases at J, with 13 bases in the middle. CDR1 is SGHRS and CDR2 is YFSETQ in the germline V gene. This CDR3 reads CASSLFTGAYEQYF. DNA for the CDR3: TGCGCCAGCAGCCTATTTACGGGAGCCTACGAGCAGTACTTC.